The clone carrying this T cell receptor (beta chain) was seen a handful of times. Its antigen remains unknown. The sample belongs to a study of OX40 agonist ivuxolimab in advanced cancers. Looking at the study overall: The dose-escalation group included hepatocellular carcinoma, melanoma, renal cell carcinoma and head and neck cancer.

Some clones are missing from TCRdb's copy, which holds only in-frame ones; the method was immunoSEQ multiplex PCR. The sample lists over 50,000 clones, around four fifths occurring once. Study conclusions and caveats: Still undetermined is the antigen specificity of the expanded peripheral T cells.

Trimming stripped 0 bases from V and 6 bases from J, with 3 bases between. From germline, CDR1 is DFQATT and CDR2 SNEGSKA (reference sequence). CDR3 size: 11 residues. V is TRBV20-1 and J is TRBJ2-1; D ambiguous. This specimen consisted of CD4+ or CD8+ T cells sorted from blood, obtained in a trial of the OX40 agonist ivuxolimab. The TCR comes from an adult with an advanced solid tumor such as melanoma, head and neck, liver or kidney cancer. The CDR3 nucleotides are TGCAGTGCTAGAGAAGTCAATGAGCAGTTCTTC. Translation: CSAREVNEQFF.